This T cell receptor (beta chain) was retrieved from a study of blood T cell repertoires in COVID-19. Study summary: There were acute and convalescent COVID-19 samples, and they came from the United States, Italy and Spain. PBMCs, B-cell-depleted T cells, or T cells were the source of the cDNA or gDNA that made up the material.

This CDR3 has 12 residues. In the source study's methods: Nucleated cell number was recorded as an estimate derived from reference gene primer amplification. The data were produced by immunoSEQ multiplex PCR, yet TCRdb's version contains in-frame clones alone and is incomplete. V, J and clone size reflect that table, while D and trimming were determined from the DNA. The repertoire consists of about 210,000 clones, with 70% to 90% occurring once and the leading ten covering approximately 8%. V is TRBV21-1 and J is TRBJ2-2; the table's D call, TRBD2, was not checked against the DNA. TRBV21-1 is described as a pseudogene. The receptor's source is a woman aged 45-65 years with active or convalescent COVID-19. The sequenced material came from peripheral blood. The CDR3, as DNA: TGTGCCAGCTCATCGGTCCCCGGGGAGCTGTTTTTT. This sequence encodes CASSSVPGELFF.